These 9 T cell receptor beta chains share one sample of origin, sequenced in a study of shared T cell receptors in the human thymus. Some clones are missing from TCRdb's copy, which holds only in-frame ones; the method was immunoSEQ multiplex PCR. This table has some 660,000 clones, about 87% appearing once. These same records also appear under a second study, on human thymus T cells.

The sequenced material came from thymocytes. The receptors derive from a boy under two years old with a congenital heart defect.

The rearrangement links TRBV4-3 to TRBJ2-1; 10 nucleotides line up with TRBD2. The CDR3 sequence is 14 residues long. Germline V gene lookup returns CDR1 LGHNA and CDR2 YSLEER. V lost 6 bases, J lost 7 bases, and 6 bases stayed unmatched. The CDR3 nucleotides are TGCGCCAGCAGTCCAGCGGGAGGGTGGAATGAGCAGTTCTTC. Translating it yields CASSPAGGWNEQFF.

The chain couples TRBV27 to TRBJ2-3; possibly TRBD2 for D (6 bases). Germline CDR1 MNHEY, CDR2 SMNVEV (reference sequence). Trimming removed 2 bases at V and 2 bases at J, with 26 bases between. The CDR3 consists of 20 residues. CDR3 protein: CASSLRGIHPHTVPTDTQYF. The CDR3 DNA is TGTGCCAGCAGTTTACGGGGGATTCACCCCCACACGGTCCCCACAGATACGCAGTATTTT.

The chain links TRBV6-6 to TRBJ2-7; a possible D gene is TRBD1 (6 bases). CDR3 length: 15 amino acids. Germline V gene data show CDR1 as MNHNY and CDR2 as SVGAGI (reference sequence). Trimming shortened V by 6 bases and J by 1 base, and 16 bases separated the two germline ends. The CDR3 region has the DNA TGTGCCAGCAGCTTACGGACAGTTGTTTCCTACGAGCAGTACTTC. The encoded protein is CASSLRTVVSYEQYF.

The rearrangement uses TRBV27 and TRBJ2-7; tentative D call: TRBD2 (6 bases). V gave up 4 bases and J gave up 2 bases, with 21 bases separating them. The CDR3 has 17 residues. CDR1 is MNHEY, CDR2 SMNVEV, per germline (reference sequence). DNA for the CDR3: TGTGCCAGCAGTTCCCGGGGGATGAAGACACCGGCCTACGAGCAGTACTTC. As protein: CASSSRGMKTPAYEQYF.

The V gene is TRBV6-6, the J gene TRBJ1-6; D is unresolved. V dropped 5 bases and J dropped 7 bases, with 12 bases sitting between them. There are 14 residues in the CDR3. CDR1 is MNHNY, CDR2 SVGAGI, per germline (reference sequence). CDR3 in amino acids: CASSNGRYNSPLHF. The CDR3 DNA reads TGTGCCAGCAGTAATGGGAGGTACAATTCACCCCTCCACTTT.

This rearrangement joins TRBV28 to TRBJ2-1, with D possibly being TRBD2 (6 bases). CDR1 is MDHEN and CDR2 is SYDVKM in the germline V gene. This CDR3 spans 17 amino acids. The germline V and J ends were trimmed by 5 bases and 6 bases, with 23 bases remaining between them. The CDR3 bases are TGTGCCAGCAGTCCCAGAGCACTTGGAGGGACCCCCAATGAGCAGTTCTTC. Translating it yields CASSPRALGGTPNEQFF.

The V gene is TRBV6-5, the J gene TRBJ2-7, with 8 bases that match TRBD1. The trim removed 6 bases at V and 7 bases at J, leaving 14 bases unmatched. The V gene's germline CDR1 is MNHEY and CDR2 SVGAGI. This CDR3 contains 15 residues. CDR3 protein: CASSRVGTGVLEQYF. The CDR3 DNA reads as TGTGCCAGCAGCCGCGTCGGGACAGGAGTGTTAGAGCAGTACTTC.

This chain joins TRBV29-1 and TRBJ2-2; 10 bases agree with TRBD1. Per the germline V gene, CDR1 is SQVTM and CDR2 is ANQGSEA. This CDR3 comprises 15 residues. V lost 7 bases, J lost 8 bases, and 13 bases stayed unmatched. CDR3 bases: TGCAGCGCCCTCGCGACAGGGGGCGCCGGGGGGGAGCTGTTTTTT. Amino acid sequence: CSALATGGAGGELFF.

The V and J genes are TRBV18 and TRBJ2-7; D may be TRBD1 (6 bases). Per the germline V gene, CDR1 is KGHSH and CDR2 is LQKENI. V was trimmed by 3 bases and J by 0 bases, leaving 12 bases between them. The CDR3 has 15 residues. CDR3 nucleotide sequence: TGTGCCAGCTCACCTAGTCAGGGGTCCTCCTACGAGCAGTACTTC. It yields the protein CASSPSQGSSYEQYF. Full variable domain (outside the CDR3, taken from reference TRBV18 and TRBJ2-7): NAGVMQNPRHLVRRRGQEARLRCSPMKGHSHVYWYRQLPEEGLKFMVYLQKENIIDESGMPKERFSAEFPKEGPSILRIQQVVRGDSAAYFCASSPSQGSSYEQYFGPGTRLTVT.